Listed here is a single T cell receptor (beta chain). Its antigen is undetermined. TCRdb's copy holds only in-frame clones and misses some; the assay was immunoSEQ multiplex PCR. The sample lists 25,000 to 35,000 clones, approximately 67% occurring once. This specimen comes from a study of PD-1 blockade in classical Hodgkin lymphoma. Study-level information: Every 2 weeks, patients had 3 mg/kg nivolumab intravenously.

Time point of the sample: cycle 4 day 1 (C4D1), after 5 to 7 weeks of nivolumab. All patients experienced relapse after autologous stem cell transplantation, and brentuximab vedotin exposure was variable. The germline V gene has CDR1 MNHEY and CDR2 SVGAGI. With 2 bases removed from V and 10 bases from J, the gap between germline ends came to 11 bases. The CDR3 spans 12 residues. Study results and limitations: Compared with healthy donors, newly diagnosed patients reportedly showed lower baseline TCR diversity. Among the patients, those starting nivolumab under 1 year after ASCT were excluded. Possible causes of repertoire differences, disease activity or prior therapy, remain undefined.

This chain connects TRBV6-5 to TRBJ1-1; unclear D gene. The TCR sequence derives from a human donor with classical Hodgkin lymphoma. The input for sequencing was peripheral blood mononuclear cells (PBMCs), taken before the fourth cycle of nivolumab. CDR3 sequence: CASSYGFERAFF. In DNA, the CDR3 is TGTGCCAGCAGTTACGGTTTCGAGCGAGCTTTCTTT.